This T cell receptor (beta chain) came from a study of long-term antiretroviral therapy in people with HIV. Whole-study findings and limits: Specimen acquisition occurred between the mid-2000s and the late 2010s, potentially under older ART regimens.

immunoSEQ v3.0 was run at survey level. This table comes from immunoSEQ multiplex PCR, and its TCRdb copy is limited to in-frame clones, with some not included. The table includes 31,000 or so clones, around 96% detected once. Per germline, CDR1 SEHNR and CDR2 FQNEAQ (reference sequence). V dropped 5 bases and J dropped 1 base, with 11 bases sitting between them. CDR3 length: 14 residues. Prior to DNA extraction, the samples held about 0.9-11 million cryopreserved PBMC. As for this clone: What it binds is not known.

The source material was unsorted PBMCs, sampled roughly 6.4 years after starting antiretroviral therapy. This clonotype originated in a young man with HIV. J is TRBJ2-5 and V is TRBV7-9; no definite D call. The CDR3 nucleotides read TGTGCCAGCAGCACCAGGACGGCCCAAGAGACCCAGTACTTC. Translated, it gives CASSTRTAQETQYF.